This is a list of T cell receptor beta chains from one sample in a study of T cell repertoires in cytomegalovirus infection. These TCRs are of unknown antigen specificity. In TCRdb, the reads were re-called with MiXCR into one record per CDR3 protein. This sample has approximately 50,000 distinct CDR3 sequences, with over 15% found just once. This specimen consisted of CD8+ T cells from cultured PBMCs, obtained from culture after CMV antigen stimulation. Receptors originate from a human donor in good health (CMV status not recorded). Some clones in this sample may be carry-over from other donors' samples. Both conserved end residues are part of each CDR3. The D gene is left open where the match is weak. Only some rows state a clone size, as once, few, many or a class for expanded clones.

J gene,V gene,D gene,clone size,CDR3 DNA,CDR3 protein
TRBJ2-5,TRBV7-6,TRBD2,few,TGTGCCAGCAGCTTAGACCCGGGCGGGAGGGCCGAAGAGACCCAGTACTTC,CASSLDPGGRAEETQYF
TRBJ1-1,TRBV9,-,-,TGTGCCAGCAGCGTAGATGGTAGGGACAACACTGAAGCTTTCTTT,CASSVDGRDNTEAFF
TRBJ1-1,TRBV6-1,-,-,TGTGCCAGCAGCATCGACAGGAACACTGAAGCTTTCTTT,CASSIDRNTEAFF
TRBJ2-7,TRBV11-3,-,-,TGTGCCAGCAGCTTAGAGACAGGCATGGAGTACGAGCAGTACTTC,CASSLETGMEYEQYF
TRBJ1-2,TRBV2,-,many,TGTGCGTCCAGCTGGGAAAACGATGGCTACACCTTC,CASSWENDGYTF
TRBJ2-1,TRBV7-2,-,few,TGTGCCAGCAGCTTACCGGGACACGGGGCCTACGAGCAGTTCTTC,CASSLPGHGAYEQFF
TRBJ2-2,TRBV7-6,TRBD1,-,TGTGCCAGCAGCTTAAGAGGACAGGCGTCGAACACCGGGGAGCTGCTTTTT,CASSLRGQASNTGELLF
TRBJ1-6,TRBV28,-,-,TGTGCCAGCAGTTTGGGACCACGGTCCGATTCACCCCTCCACTTT,CASSLGPRSDSPLHF
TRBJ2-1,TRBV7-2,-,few,TGTGCCAGCAGCTTAGGAACGGGACCCTACAATGAGCAGTTCTTC,CASSLGTGPYNEQFF
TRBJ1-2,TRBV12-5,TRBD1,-,TGTGCTAGTGGTTTGTCCGGGACAGGGCCCTATGGCTACACCTTC,CASGLSGTGPYGYTF
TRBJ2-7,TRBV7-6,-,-,TGTGCCAGCAGCTCCCACACCGAGCAGTACTTC,CASSSHTEQYF
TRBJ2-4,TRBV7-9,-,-,TGTGCCAGCAGCTTAGGGGATTACGAGGCCAAAAACATTCAGTACTTC,CASSLGDYEAKNIQYF
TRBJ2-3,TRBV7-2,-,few,TGTGCCAGCAGCTTATGGATAGGGGGGGGAACAGATACGCAGTATTTT,CASSLWIGGGTDTQYF
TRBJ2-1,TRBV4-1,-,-,TGCGCCAGCAGCCAAGGTGGGGGGTACGGTGAGCAGTTCTTC,CASSQGGGYGEQFF
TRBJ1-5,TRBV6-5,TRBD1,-,TGTGCCAGCAGTTACGGGACAGAGGGCAATCAGCCCCAGCATTTT,CASSYGTEGNQPQHF
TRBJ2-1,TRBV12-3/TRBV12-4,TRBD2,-,TGTGCCAGCACCCAGACTAGCGGGGTCAATGAGCAGTTCTTC,CASTQTSGVNEQFF